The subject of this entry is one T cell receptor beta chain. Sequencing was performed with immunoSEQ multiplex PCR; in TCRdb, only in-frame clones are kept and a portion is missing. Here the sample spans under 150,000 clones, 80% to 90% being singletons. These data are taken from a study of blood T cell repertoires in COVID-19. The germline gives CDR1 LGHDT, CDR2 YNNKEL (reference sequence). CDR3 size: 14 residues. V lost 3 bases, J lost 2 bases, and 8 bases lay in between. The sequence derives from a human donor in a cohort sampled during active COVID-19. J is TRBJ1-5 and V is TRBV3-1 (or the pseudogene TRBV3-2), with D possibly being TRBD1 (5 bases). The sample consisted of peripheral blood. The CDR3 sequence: CASSQGEGNQPQHF. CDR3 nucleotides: TGTGCCAGCAGCCAGGGGGAGGGCAATCAGCCCCAGCATTTT.